This TCR beta chain was identified in a study of blood T cells in healthy people across ages. The table lists this clonotype with a few counts. Germline V gene sequence: CDR1 SGHTA, CDR2 FQGNSA. Trimming shortened V by 1 base and J by 9 bases, and 14 bases separated the two germline ends. The CDR3 runs to 14 residues. Next came a second PCR, run for roughly 6 to 11 cycles, which used a sample-barcoded 5' primer along with a J-beta primer mix. TCRdb recomputed calls from the 5' RACE reads with MiXCR, one row per CDR3 protein. The repertoire holds more than 650,000 distinct CDR3 sequences, with roughly 53% as singletons. Healthy Russian Caucasian donors spanned ages roughly 6 to 90 years.

The TCR was taken from an elderly man in good health. The genes are TRBV7-2 and TRBJ2-3, with D unclear. The sample taken for sequencing was blood. The DNA of the CDR3 is TGTGCCAGCAGCTTAGAGACCCCCTCGGCAACGCAGTATTTT. This codes for CASSLETPSATQYF.